Following are 29 T cell receptor beta chains from one sample sequenced in a study of T cell responses to AZD1222 COVID-19 vaccine. TCRdb's copy holds only in-frame clones and misses some; the assay was immunoSEQ multiplex PCR. The table shows roughly 95,000 clones, with roughly nine tenths occurring only once. The sequences come from peripheral blood, collected 28 days after the second AZD1222 dose. The receptor source for this set is an adult who received the AZD1222 COVID-19 vaccine.

The chain combines TRBV11-2 with TRBJ2-1; 7 bases agree with TRBD1. V was pared by 7 bases and J by 4 bases, with 10 bases of the junction left unmatched. CDR1 and CDR2 (germline): SGHAT, FQNNGV. This CDR3 region has 15 residues. The CDR3 region has the DNA TGTGCCAGCACGCGGCAGGGACAGCTATACAATGAGCAGTTCTTC. Translation gives CASTRQGQLYNEQFF.

The chain employs TRBV10-3 and TRBJ1-6, with D perhaps matching TRBD1 (6 bases). Looked up from germline, CDR1 is ENHRY and CDR2 is SYGVKD. This CDR3 has 16 amino acids. The V gene lost 3 bases and the J gene lost 0 bases, with 9 bases spanning the gap. This chain's CDR3 is CAISETGSSYNSPLHF. CDR3 sequence (DNA): TGTGCCATCAGTGAAACAGGGAGCTCCTATAATTCACCCCTCCACTTT.

The chain employs TRBV28 and TRBJ1-4, with D hard to call. Germline CDR1 and CDR2: MDHEN and SYDVKM. The CDR3 sequence is 17 residues long. V dropped 7 bases and J dropped 4 bases, with 22 bases sitting between them. CDR3 bases: TGTGCCAGCACCCCCCCTGCGTGGACGGGGAATAATGAAAAACTGTTTTTT. Its protein is CASTPPAWTGNNEKLFF. The whole variable domain, filled in from reference TRBV28 and TRBJ1-4, reads DVKVTQSSRYLVKRTGEKVFLECVQDMDHENMFWYRQDPGLGLRLIYFSYDVKMKEKGDIPEGYSVSREKKERFSLILESASTNQTSMYLCASTPPAWTGNNEKLFFGSGTQLSVL.

The gene calls are TRBV7-2 and TRBJ2-3; 7 bases align to TRBD2. The CDR3 is 16 residues long. From germline, CDR1 is SGHTA and CDR2 FQGNSA. Trimming took 4 bases from V and 2 from J; bases not matched to a gene: 9. CDR3 loop: CASSWIRDYYTDTQYF. The CDR3 DNA reads TGTGCCAGCAGCTGGATCCGGGACTACTACACAGATACGCAGTATTTT. Full variable domain (outside the CDR3, taken from reference TRBV7-2 and TRBJ2-3): GAGVSQSPSNKVTEKGKDVELRCDPISGHTALYWYRQSLGQGLEFLIYFQGNSAPDKSGLPSDRFSAERTGGSVSTLTIQRTQQEDSAVYLCASSWIRDYYTDTQYFGPGTRLTVL.

The rearrangement uses TRBV11-3 and TRBJ1-1, with D possibly TRBD1 on 6 matching bases. Per germline, CDR1 SGHNT and CDR2 YENEEA. The V end lost 7 bases, the J end lost 1 base, and 13 bases lay between the germline ends. CDR3 size: 14 residues. This CDR3 is CASTQGGGNTEAFF. The CDR3 DNA is TGTGCCAGCACTCAAGGGGGGGGGAACACTGAAGCTTTCTTT.

The chain carries TRBV27 and TRBJ1-4; TRBD1 matches at 7 bases. Germline V gene sequence: CDR1 MNHEY, CDR2 SMNVEV (reference sequence). J lost 4 bases, V lost 4 bases, and 3 bases had no gene match. The CDR3 is 14 amino acids. The CDR3 DNA sequence: TGTGCCAGCAGTTCGACAGGGCTTAATGAAAAACTGTTTTTT. Translating it yields CASSSTGLNEKLFF.

The chain combines TRBV7-6 with TRBJ2-5; D unresolved. Trimming removed 8 bases from V and 5 bases from J, with 15 bases in between. Looked up from germline, CDR1 is SGHVS and CDR2 is FNYEAQ. This CDR3 has 13 amino acids. In DNA form, the CDR3 reads TGTGCCAGCTCGGGTTATAAGCCGGAGACCCAGTACTTC. Translating gives CASSGYKPETQYF.

Only one count was recorded for this clone. This chain uses TRBV6-2 or TRBV6-3 with TRBJ1-1; D gene unclear. The CDR3 is 15 residues long. Germline V gene lookup returns CDR1 MNHEY and CDR2 SVGEGT. V shed 6 bases and J shed 1 base, with 15 bases lying between them. CDR3 bases: TGTGCCAGCAGCCGTTCCTTACAGAGGAACACTGAAGCTTTCTTT. This encodes CASSRSLQRNTEAFF.

The rearrangement links TRBV5-4 to TRBJ2-3; D possibly matches TRBD1 or TRBD2 (5 bases each). Trimming took off 4 bases at V and 2 bases at J, with 14 bases between the two ends. Germline CDR1 SGHNT, CDR2 YYREEE (reference sequence). There are 15 residues in the CDR3. CDR3 region: CASSEPGRNTDTQYF. The CDR3 DNA follows: TGTGCCAGCAGCGAACCGGGACGGAACACAGATACGCAGTATTTT.

This rearrangement joins TRBV5-1 to TRBJ2-7; 7 bases line up with TRBD1. Germline CDR1 and CDR2: SGHRS and YFSETQ. J was trimmed by 3 bases and V by 3 bases; bases with no gene match: 6. The CDR3 runs to 14 residues. The CDR3 region is CASSSVGQNYEQYF. CDR3 nucleotides: TGCGCCAGCAGCTCCGTGGGACAGAACTACGAGCAGTACTTC.

The chain links TRBV29-1 to TRBJ2-2; a weak D match, TRBD2 (6 bases). This CDR3 comprises 14 residues. CDR1 is SQVTM, CDR2 ANQGSEA, per germline. The V end was cut by 7 bases, the J end by 5 bases, with 17 bases between. Written as DNA, the CDR3 is TGCAGCGGCCACGGGCCCGCGGGAACCGGGGAGCTGTTTTTT. As protein: CSGHGPAGTGELFF.

The chain carries TRBV12-3 or TRBV12-4 and TRBJ1-1; D is perhaps TRBD1 (6 bases). The CDR3 is 13 residues long. Trimming pared 5 bases from V and 2 bases from J, leaving 9 bases between. The CDR3 sequence: CASSPTGNTEAFF. The CDR3 DNA reads as TGTGCCAGCAGTCCGACAGGTAACACTGAAGCTTTCTTT.

V usage is TRBV7-8 and J usage is TRBJ1-3; D call uncertain. This CDR3 contains 17 residues. The germline gives CDR1 SGHVS, CDR2 FQNEAQ. V was clipped by 5 bases and J by 0 bases, with 17 bases between them. CDR3 protein: CASSPVSYSSSGNTIYF. The CDR3 region has the DNA TGTGCCAGCAGCCCCGTGAGCTACTCGAGCTCTGGAAACACCATATATTTT.

V gene TRBV14 combines with J gene TRBJ1-1; D possibly corresponds to TRBD1 (5 bases). This CDR3 contains 17 residues. CDR1 and CDR2 from the germline V gene are SGHDN and FVKESK. This CDR3 is CPTTQQTTGTLNTEAFF. The CDR3 DNA is TGTCCCACCACCCAACAAACGACCGGGACTCTGAACACTGAAGCTTTCTTT.

As to this clone: The same CDR3 also results from other DNA sequences found in this sample. The genes are TRBV3-1 (or the pseudogene TRBV3-2) and TRBJ1-5, with D unclear. Trimming stripped 3 bases from V and 1 base from J, with 4 bases between. The CDR3 is 13 residues long. Germline CDR1 reads LGHDT; CDR2 reads YNNKEL (reference sequence). The CDR3 DNA reads as TGTGCCAGCAGCCAGGACAGCAATCAGCCCCAGCATTTT. It yields the protein CASSQDSNQPQHF.

The chain's CDR3 is CASRSGSNYGYTF. The CDR3 DNA follows: TGTGCCAGTAGGTCAGGCTCTAACTATGGCTACACCTTC. The chain has TRBV19 and TRBJ1-2; D unresolved. Germline V gene lookup returns CDR1 LNHDA and CDR2 SQIVND (reference sequence). This CDR3 contains 13 residues. Trimming shortened V by 6 bases and J by 0 bases, and 8 bases separated the two germline ends.

This chain uses TRBV15 with TRBJ1-1; possible D gene TRBD1, 5 bases. V lost 3 bases, J lost 1 base, and 15 bases lay in between. Germline V gene sequence: CDR1 LNHNV, CDR2 YYDKDF (reference sequence). The CDR3 totals 16 residues. The CDR3 DNA reads as TGTGCCACCAGCAGGGGACCGATTATCGGGAACACTGAAGCTTTCTTT. Its translation is CATSRGPIIGNTEAFF.

This chain joins TRBV11-2 and TRBJ1-2; TRBD1 is a possible D gene (6 bases). The length of the CDR3 is 13 residues. With 5 bases removed from V and 1 base from J, the gap between germline ends came to 8 bases. Germline V CDR1 and CDR2: SGHAT, FQNNGV. CDR3 loop: CASSQQGNYGYTF. The CDR3 nucleotides are TGTGCCAGCAGCCAACAGGGTAACTATGGCTACACCTTC.

This sequence joins TRBV5-4 and TRBJ2-6; perhaps TRBD2 as D (5 bases). The CDR3 totals 15 residues. CDR1 SGHNT and CDR2 YYREEE come from the germline V gene (reference sequence). Deletions cut 4 bases from V and 0 bases from J, with 8 bases between. This CDR3 reads CASSLGLSGANVLTF. The CDR3 nucleotides are TGTGCCAGCAGCCTAGGACTCTCTGGGGCCAACGTCCTGACTTTC.

The chain combines TRBV3-1 (or the pseudogene TRBV3-2) with TRBJ1-3; D is possibly TRBD1 (5 bases). The CDR3 sequence is 15 residues long. The germline gives CDR1 LGHDT, CDR2 YNNKEL (reference sequence). The V and J ends lost 3 bases and 7 bases respectively, with 16 bases between them. In nucleotides, the CDR3 is TGTGCCAGCAGCCAGGGAGGGACCCGTGGGAACACCATATATTTT. This sequence encodes CASSQGGTRGNTIYF.

The CDR3 DNA reads as TGTGCCAGCAGCCCGGGACCTGGGGACACCATATATTTT. It codes for CASSPGPGDTIYF. The V and J genes are TRBV7-2 and TRBJ1-3; a weak D match, TRBD1 (5 bases). The CDR3 runs to 13 residues. Trimming took off 5 bases at V and 8 bases at J, with 13 bases between the two ends. CDR1 SGHTA and CDR2 FQGNSA come from the germline V gene.

V gene TRBV7-6 combines with J gene TRBJ2-7; tentative D call: TRBD1 (6 bases). Trimming left V 6 bases short and J 6 bases short, with 18 bases between. This CDR3 has 14 amino acids. The germline V gene encodes CDR1 SGHVS and CDR2 FNYEAQ. The CDR3 coding sequence is TGTGCCAGCAGGAGGTGGACAGAGGGGAGCGAGCAGTACTTC. This gives the protein CASRRWTEGSEQYF.

The rearrangement links TRBV6-2 or TRBV6-3 to TRBJ2-4; 7 nucleotides line up with TRBD1. The CDR3 totals 16 residues. Losses at the gene ends were 4 bases for V and 4 bases for J; bases not matched to a gene: 10. Germline CDR1 and CDR2: MNHEY and SVGEGT. CDR3 region: CASSSHREGAKNIQYF. As DNA, the CDR3 is TGTGCCAGCAGTTCCCATAGAGAGGGGGCTAAAAACATTCAGTACTTC.

The chain employs TRBV11-2 and TRBJ1-6; D remains unclear. Germline V lookup: CDR1 SGHAT, CDR2 FQNNGV. The CDR3 runs to 16 residues. Trimming removed 6 bases at V and 5 bases at J, with 17 bases between. The chain's CDR3 is CASRVERSTHNSPLHF. In nucleotides, the CDR3 is TGTGCCAGCAGAGTAGAGCGCTCGACCCATAATTCACCCCTCCACTTT.

J is TRBJ2-5 and V is TRBV11-3; the match to TRBD1 covers 7 bases. Germline V gene lookup returns CDR1 SGHNT and CDR2 YENEEA. The junction had 5 bases not matched to a gene; V was cut back by 5 bases and J by 5 bases. This CDR3 has 13 residues. The CDR3: CASSPGQEETQYF. CDR3 DNA sequence: TGTGCCAGCAGCCCCGGACAGGAGGAGACCCAGTACTTC.

V usage is TRBV6-6 and J usage is TRBJ2-3, with no clear D. V was trimmed by 0 bases and J by 5 bases, leaving 12 bases between them. Germline V lookup: CDR1 MNHNY, CDR2 SVGAGI (reference sequence). The CDR3 is made up of 15 amino acids. The CDR3 region has the DNA TGTGCCAGCAGTTACTCGACCGGTCGCGGAGATACGCAGTATTTT. Its protein is CASSYSTGRGDTQYF.

V usage is TRBV12-5 and J usage is TRBJ1-4, with TRBD1 matching 7 bases. V gave up 5 bases and J gave up 3 bases; unmatched junction bases: 6. This CDR3 is 15 amino acids long. Germline CDR1 reads LGHNT; CDR2 reads FRNRAP. CDR3 in amino acids: CASGPEGTANEKLFF. The CDR3, as DNA: TGTGCTAGTGGTCCTGAGGGGACAGCTAATGAAAAACTGTTTTTT.

This rearrangement joins TRBV7-9 to TRBJ1-1; weak D call: TRBD1 (5 bases). V was trimmed by 1 base and J by 4 bases, leaving 7 bases between them. CDR1 and CDR2 from the germline V gene are SEHNR and FQNEAQ (reference sequence). This CDR3 region has 13 residues. Written as DNA, the CDR3 is TGTGCCAGCAGCTTAGGGGGGAGCACTGAAGCTTTCTTT. Translated, it gives CASSLGGSTEAFF. The full variable domain, with the rest looked up from reference TRBV7-9 and TRBJ1-1, is DTGVSQNPRHKITKRGQNVTFRCDPISEHNRLYWYRQTLGQGPEFLTYFQNEAQLEKSRLLSDRFSAERPKGSFSTLEIQRTEQGDSAMYLCASSLGGSTEAFFGQGTRLTVV.

Only one count was recorded for this clone. The CDR3 sequence is CASSFPAENEKLFF. The CDR3 DNA reads TGTGCCAGCAGCTTCCCGGCAGAAAATGAAAAACTGTTTTTT. This chain joins TRBV5-8 and TRBJ1-4; D is unresolved. The V and J ends lost 2 bases and 5 bases respectively, with 10 bases between them. Per germline, CDR1 SGHTS and CDR2 YDEGEE. The CDR3 contains 14 residues.